The present T cell receptor (beta chain) was sequenced within a study of T cell changes during pregnancy in multiple sclerosis. TCRdb's copy holds only in-frame clones and misses some; the assay was immunoSEQ multiplex PCR. The table shows under 75,000 clones, with 90% to 95% occurring only once. Germline-derived CDR1 and CDR2 are LNHNV and YYDKDF (reference sequence). This CDR3 region has 17 residues. J lost 4 bases, V lost 0 bases, and 8 bases had no gene match. The chain combines TRBV15 with TRBJ2-1, with 8 nucleotides matching TRBD2. This material consisted of CD8+ T cells from peripheral blood mononuclear cells, taken in the second trimester of pregnancy. The receptor was isolated from a female donor with multiple sclerosis, enrolled in a pregnancy study. The chain's CDR3 is CATSRDAGVAGYNEQFF. As DNA, the CDR3 is TGTGCCACCAGCAGAGATGCGGGGGTAGCGGGATACAATGAGCAGTTCTTC.